This T cell receptor (beta chain) stems from a study of cytomegalovirus exposure and HLA in healthy donors. The germline V gene has CDR1 KGHSH and CDR2 LQKENI. The CDR3 extends over 15 amino acids. Trimming cost V 1 base and J 10 bases; bases outside gene matches: 7. With 60 Vbeta and 13 Jbeta primers, the PCR was carried out. The protocol was immunoSEQ multiplex PCR, while the TCRdb copy is restricted to in-frame clones and leaves out a portion. This repertoire shows more than 95,000 clones, around 69% found once; its top ten account for roughly 16%. Worth noting for this clone: No antigen is known for it.

Overall study results and limits: A later look showed TCR association rates differing by HLA locus, highest for DRB1 and lowest for HLA-C. Across all donors, roughly uniform sequencing depth was an assumption of the presence/absence analyses.

The receptor was isolated from a man between 45 and 60 years old in good health and CMV-seropositive. The chain carries TRBV18 and TRBJ2-3; 11 nucleotides match TRBD2. Sequencing was performed on PBMCs. The CDR3 loop reads CASSPLAGGPEPQYF. In nucleotides, the CDR3 is TGTGCCAGCTCACCACTAGCGGGAGGGCCGGAGCCGCAGTATTTT.